Below, 7 T cell receptor beta chains from the same sample are listed, as sequenced in a study of blood T cell repertoires in COVID-19. Sequencing used immunoSEQ multiplex PCR; TCRdb keeps in-frame clones, though not all of them. Here the sample spans roughly 150,000 clones, approximately 83% being singletons. Sample: PBMCs or T cells enriched from blood (not recorded which). The receptors come from a man aged 65-85 years who had been exposed to COVID-19.

This clone was picked up a small number of times. The J gene is TRBJ1-2, the V gene TRBV19; unclear D gene. This CDR3 has 15 amino acids. The germline V and J ends were trimmed by 6 bases and 5 bases, with 19 bases remaining between them. Germline-derived CDR1 and CDR2 are LNHDA and SQIVND (reference sequence). The CDR3 DNA reads TGTGCCAGTAGGGGTACAGAAAACCCTCTTTATGGCTACACCTTC. This encodes CASRGTENPLYGYTF.

The table lists this clone with a few counts. The chain joins TRBV12-1 to TRBJ1-3; TRBD1, as called in the table, went unchecked against the DNA. TRBV12-1 corresponds to a pseudogene. This CDR3 is 19 amino acids long. The CDR3 sequence is CASSLKKGHPAVTGNTIYF. CDR3 nucleotides: TGTGCCAGCAGCCTAAAAAAGGGACACCCGGCGGTAACTGGAAACACCATATATTTT.

Written as DNA, the CDR3 is TGTGCCAGCAGCAAGGCGAGGCGGAGCACTGAAGCTTTCTTT. Protein product: CASSKARRSTEAFF. The chain links TRBV21-1 to TRBJ1-1. TRBV21-1 is shown as a pseudogene. This CDR3 region has 14 residues.

CDR3 nucleotide sequence: TGTGCCAGCAGTTTCGGCGGGGGCGCAAAGGGCTACACCTTC. Translation gives CASSFGGGAKGYTF. The chain carries TRBV28 and TRBJ1-2; maybe TRBD1 (6 bases). V dropped 3 bases and J dropped 8 bases, with 16 bases sitting between them. CDR3 length: 14 amino acids. The germline V gene encodes CDR1 MDHEN and CDR2 SYDVKM.

The V call is TRBV5-4, the J call TRBJ1-1, with unresolved D. In germline, CDR1 is SGHNT, CDR2 YYREEE (reference sequence). The ends were cut back, 4 bases at V and 5 bases at J, with 12 bases in the middle. This CDR3 is built from 13 residues. The DNA of the CDR3 is TGTGCCAGCAGCGTGGAACCGGAGACTGAAGCTTTCTTT. Translation: CASSVEPETEAFF.

The chain employs TRBV28 and TRBJ2-1; D not resolved. Germline CDR1 reads MDHEN; CDR2 reads SYDVKM. The CDR3 contains 18 residues. V lost 2 bases to trimming and J lost 1 base, with 18 bases between them. The CDR3 DNA follows: TGTGCCAGCAGTTTACGTGTATCCGGTAGCCCTTCCTACAATGAGCAGTTCTTC. Its translation is CASSLRVSGSPSYNEQFF.

The chain links TRBV7-9 to TRBJ2-3; the D gene is possibly TRBD2 (6 bases). The CDR3 has 14 amino acids. CDR1 is SEHNR and CDR2 is FQNEAQ in the germline V gene (reference sequence). V dropped 4 bases and J dropped 4 bases, with 12 bases sitting between them. DNA for the CDR3: TGTGCCAGCAGCTCCAGGCGGGATCCAGATACGCAGTATTTT. Its protein is CASSSRRDPDTQYF.